This TCR beta chain is from a study of beta chain features in type 1 diabetes. Study observations and caveats: Shortening that was moderate but significant affected the TCRB CDR3s of Type 1 diabetes patients in all four CD4+ subsets. PCR may have favored shorter templates equally in patients and controls.

This clone appeared a few times. Its target is not known. Around 0.12 L of blood, on average, came from one heparinised draw per donor. All sorted populations exceeded 98% purity. The ends were cut back, 3 bases at V and 5 bases at J, with 7 bases in the middle. This CDR3 spans 12 amino acids. The germline V gene encodes CDR1 MNHEY and CDR2 SVGAGI. Reverse transcription of all isolated RNA meant that expressed TCRB transcripts were sequenced. Measured with immunoSEQ multiplex PCR; TCRdb has only the in-frame clones, and not every one. The data hold around 250,000 clones, with around 20% observed a single time.

This TCR derives from a woman aged 40-49 years with type 1 diabetes. The specimen sequenced was naive CD4+ T cells from blood. This chain connects TRBV6-5 to TRBJ2-5; D is ambiguous. Written as DNA, the CDR3 is TGTGCCAGCAGTTATGAGGTGGAGACCCAGTACTTC. It specifies CASSYEVETQYF.